This section outlines one T cell receptor (beta chain) sequence together with its context. No cognate antigen has been identified for it. No per-base quality is available; no much larger clone lies one base away. The entry originates in a study of shared clonotypes between healthy human individuals (dated by TCRdb to between 2020 and 2021). The study in broad terms: A couple of women and a few men aged 18 to 49 years were included in the cohort. For each donor, CD4 naive and CD4 memory were each given three plates, CD8 naive was given two plates, and CD8 memory was given one plate. To estimate repertoire size and how much clonotypes are shared between individuals, the study performed deep sequencing of blood TCR repertoires from a handful of healthy adults. To increase sequencing depth and limit assay-specific biases, TCR repertoire library preparation and sequencing were carried out by different laboratories using diverse techniques. Leukapheresis yielded between about 0.85 and 10 billion PBMCs per donor.

The CDR3 measures 17 amino acids from cysteine to phenylalanine. The entry retains the CDR3 DNA only, 51 bases that are in frame from base 1. V is pruned by 2 bases and J by 0 bases, leaving 11 bases of the junction without a gene match. The germline V gene encodes CDR1 SGHKS and CDR2 YYEKEE (reference sequence). Points the paper makes about the study in general: Even with the large sequencing depth, rarefaction of the sorted-subset datasets indicated that sequencing was incomplete. Pairwise subsampling indicated that sequencing depth was expected to affect the degree of clonotype sharing among donors. Because the study included only a small number of donors, the genetic and exposure-history diversity represented was limited. Higher generation probabilities were observed for clonotypes shared by all four sorted-subset donors than for non-shared clonotypes. Naive subsets generally had larger estimated clonotype richness than memory subsets did. Only blood was sampled, and tissue TCR repertoires likely differ from those in blood. Across several donors, approximately 5% of naive CD4, roughly 3.4% of naive CD8, around 2.1% of memory CD4, and approximately 0.42% of memory CD8 clonotypes were shared.

Using the deep immunoSEQ assay, multiplex PCR amplified TCR CDR3 regions from genomic DNA. Genomic DNA extracted from each cell subset was distributed evenly over all wells of several immunoSEQ 96-well plates, and each plate served as one replicate. For sorted subsets, roughly 200 ng of genomic DNA, equivalent to 30,000 or so T cell genomes, went into each replicate PCR. Purified libraries were quantified with a Qubit 3.0 fluorometer, sized on a Bioanalyzer 2100, and re-quantified with the KAPA Library Quantification kit. A separate single-read 150-cycle Illumina NextSeq 550 flow cell was used to sequence each immunoSEQ 96-well plate. On the authors' methods: The immunoSEQ output contained only junctional sequences without quality scores, so filtering could not match that applied to full-length reads. Sequences were annotated with PyIR, a Python wrapper for IgBLAST v1.9, using IMGT germline references to assign V/J genes and CDR3. Reads were removed for weak V/J assignments (E-value above 1e-6), missing CDR3, stop codons, out-of-frame junctions, or ambiguous translated residues. V3J clonotypes were defined as sequences sharing an identical inferred V gene, J gene, and CDR3 amino acid sequence. Percentage overlap between repertoires was calculated by dividing the number of shared unique clonotypes by the size of the smaller repertoire. Repertoire richness was assessed with RTK rarefaction, the Chao1 estimator, and Recon v2.1 estimates of unobserved clonotypes. For all TCRbeta clonotypes obtained by the gDNA method from a few donors, generation probabilities were computed with OLGA. TCRdb took this table from immuneACCESS and kept in-frame rearrangements with V and J called. Such tables lack part of the clones; where checked against another copy, unresolved V genes explain under half of the gap, and the rest is unexplained. V and J calls and clone size are as listed in that table; D and trimming were resolved from the DNA. Across this sample there are approximately 740,000 clones, with approximately 74% seen only once. Clones ranked in the top ten supply over 1.5% of the sample.

Donors were healthy HIV-negative adults with no recently reported acute infections or vaccinations. Only Caucasian adults living in Nashville, Tennessee, USA were represented among the donors. CD4+ T cells were enriched through magnetic negative selection, after which naive cells were positively selected on CD45RA and the remaining negative fraction served as the memory subset. After blood collection by leukapheresis, PBMCs were isolated using Ficoll-Histopaque density gradient centrifugation and then cryopreserved in the vapor phase of liquid nitrogen. Analytical flow cytometry was used to check the purity and quantity of every magnetically sorted T cell population. Genomic DNA was isolated from every sorted fraction and measured by UV absorbance on a Nanodrop 2000c.

The V and J segments used are TRBV5-5 and TRBJ2-7; 7 central bases correspond to TRBD2. The sample was memory CD4+ T cells sorted from blood. Sample cell subset or site, as interpreted from the label and publication: CD45RA-negative fraction. This receptor was taken from a woman in her twenties or thirties in good health. The CDR3 sequence is CASSFPPVRGSSYEQYF. The DNA sequence reads TGTGCCAGCAGCTTCCCCCCCGTGCGGGGGAGCTCCTACGAGCAGTACTTC.